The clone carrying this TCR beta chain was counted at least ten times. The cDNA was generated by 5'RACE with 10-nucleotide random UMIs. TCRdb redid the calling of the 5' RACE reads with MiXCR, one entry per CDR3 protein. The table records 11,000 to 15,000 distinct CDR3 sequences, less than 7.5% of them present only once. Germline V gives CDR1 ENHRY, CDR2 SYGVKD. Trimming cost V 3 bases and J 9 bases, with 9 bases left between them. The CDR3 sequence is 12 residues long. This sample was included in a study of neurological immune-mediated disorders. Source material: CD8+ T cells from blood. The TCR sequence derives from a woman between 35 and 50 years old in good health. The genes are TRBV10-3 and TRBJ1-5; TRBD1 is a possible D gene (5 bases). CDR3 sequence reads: CAISDGGGPQHF. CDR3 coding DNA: TGTGCCATCAGTGACGGGGGGGGGCCCCAGCATTTT.